This T cell receptor beta chain emerged from a study of T cell responses to AZD1222 COVID-19 vaccine. General study findings and limits: Epitopes outside B.1.351 and B.1.1.7 mutated regions reportedly drew nearly half of spike TCRs. Repertoire sampling occurred only after the peak T cell response. The donors showed a predominance of white British ancestry and of females, with possible underestimation of clonal diversity.

Germline V gene data show CDR1 as LGHDT and CDR2 as YNNKEL (reference sequence). This CDR3 is 15 amino acids long. Between the trimmed V and J ends, which lost 5 bases and 5 bases, there was a span of 18 bases. About this clone: Its matching antigen is unknown.

Only in-frame clones appear in the TCRdb table, and some are missing; sequencing was by immunoSEQ multiplex PCR. The repertoire holds approximately 190,000 clones, with approximately 90% as singletons. The TCR originated in an adult in good health. This specimen was peripheral blood, taken on day 0 of AZD1222 vaccination. The chain is built from TRBV3-1 (or the pseudogene TRBV3-2) and TRBJ2-5; TRBD2 might be the D (5 bases). CDR3 nucleotides: TGTGCCAGCAGCTACCTGAGGGCGGGCTCGGAGACCCAGTACTTC. It codes for CASSYLRAGSETQYF.